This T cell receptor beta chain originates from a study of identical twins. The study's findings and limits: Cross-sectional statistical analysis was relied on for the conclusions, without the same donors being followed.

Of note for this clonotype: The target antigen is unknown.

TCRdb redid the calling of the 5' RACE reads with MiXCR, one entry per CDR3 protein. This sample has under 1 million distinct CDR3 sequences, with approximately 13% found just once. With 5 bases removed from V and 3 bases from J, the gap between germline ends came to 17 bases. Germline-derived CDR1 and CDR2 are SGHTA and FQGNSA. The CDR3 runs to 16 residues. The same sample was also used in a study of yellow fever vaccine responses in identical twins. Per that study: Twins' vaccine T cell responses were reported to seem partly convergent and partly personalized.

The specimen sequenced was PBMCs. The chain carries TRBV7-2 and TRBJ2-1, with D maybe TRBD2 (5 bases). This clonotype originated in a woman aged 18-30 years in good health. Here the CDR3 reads CASSTRVGRSYNEQFF. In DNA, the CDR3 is TGTGCCAGCAGCACCCGAGTGGGGAGAAGCTACAATGAGCAGTTCTTC. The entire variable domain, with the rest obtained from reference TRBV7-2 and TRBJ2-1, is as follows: GAGVSQSPSNKVTEKGKDVELRCDPISGHTALYWYRQSLGQGLEFLIYFQGNSAPDKSGLPSDRFSAERTGGSVSTLTIQRTQQEDSAVYLCASSTRVGRSYNEQFFGPGTRLTVL.